Each of the 20 T cell receptor beta chains below was sequenced from the same sample in a study of shared clonotypes between healthy human individuals. Generated by immunoSEQ multiplex PCR, the TCRdb table keeps only in-frame clones and is missing some. The table records around 2.1 million clones, 85% to 95% of them present only once. CD45RO-negative cells were positively selected for CCR7, leaving out terminally differentiated effector memory CD45RA+ cells. The sequenced material came from naive CD8+ T cells from PBMCs. All receptors derive from a man between 18 and 29 years old in good health. Some clones in this sample may be carry-over from other donors' samples.

The CDR3 DNA reads TGTGCCAGCAGCCGAGCCACAGGGTATGAGCAGTTCTTC. Its translation: CASSRATGYEQFF. The chain is built from TRBV9 and TRBJ2-1, with a tentative D call TRBD1 (6 bases). This CDR3 region has 13 residues. Germline V gene lookup returns CDR1 SGDLS and CDR2 YYNGEE. V was cut by 4 bases and J by 8 bases, with 13 bases left in between.

The chain uses TRBV4-3 and TRBJ1-2; D is uncertain. V was pared by 1 base and J by 7 bases, with 4 bases between. Germline CDR1 reads LGHNA; CDR2 reads YSLEER. The CDR3 is 11 residues long. The CDR3 DNA reads TGCGCCAGCAGCCAAGGTACTGGCTACACCTTC. This gives the protein CASSQGTGYTF.

In DNA, the CDR3 is TGTGCCAGCAGTTACACGAGGGACTCCCTTTTTGGCTACACCTTC. As protein: CASSYTRDSLFGYTF. The gene calls are TRBV6-8 and TRBJ1-2, with D possibly being TRBD1 (5 bases). V was pared by 2 bases and J by 7 bases, with 17 bases between. Germline V gene data show CDR1 as MNHGY and CDR2 as SAAAGT. The CDR3 consists of 15 residues.

This chain connects TRBV13 to TRBJ2-3, with 7 bases identical to TRBD2. The junction had 2 bases not matched to a gene; V was cut back by 3 bases and J by 2 bases. This CDR3 region has 14 residues. Looked up from germline, CDR1 is PRHDT and CDR2 is FYEKMQ (reference sequence). The CDR3 protein is CASSLRESTDTQYF. The CDR3 bases are TGTGCCAGCAGCTTGCGGGAGTCCACAGATACGCAGTATTTT.

The genes are TRBV28 and TRBJ2-2, with a possible D match to TRBD1 (6 bases). The V and J ends lost 6 bases and 0 bases respectively, with 8 bases between them. Per germline, CDR1 MDHEN and CDR2 SYDVKM. This CDR3 contains 14 residues. CDR3 amino acids: CASRDSPNTGELFF. CDR3 sequence (DNA): TGTGCCAGCAGGGACAGTCCGAACACCGGGGAGCTGTTTTTT.

This sequence joins TRBV19 and TRBJ2-1; perhaps TRBD1 as D (5 bases). CDR1 and CDR2 (germline): LNHDA, SQIVND (reference sequence). CDR3 length: 16 residues. Trimming took 0 bases from V and 1 from J, leaving 10 bases between them. CDR3 amino acids: CASSIDREGSYNEQFF. In DNA, the CDR3 is TGTGCCAGTAGTATAGACAGGGAAGGGTCCTACAATGAGCAGTTCTTC.

Note on this clone: Other nucleotide sequences from this sample produce the same CDR3. The rearrangement joins TRBV27 to TRBJ1-5; possible D gene TRBD1, 5 bases. This CDR3 comprises 14 residues. The germline V gene has CDR1 MNHEY and CDR2 SMNVEV (reference sequence). V was cut by 5 bases and J by 1 base, with 9 bases left in between. CDR3 DNA: TGTGCCAGCAGTGCCGGGGGAAGCAATCAGCCCCAGCATTTT. Its translation: CASSAGGSNQPQHF.

In this sample, this clone turned up once. The chain joins TRBV27 to TRBJ2-2, with D possibly TRBD2 on 5 matching bases. The CDR3 is 12 amino acids. The germline gives CDR1 MNHEY, CDR2 SMNVEV (reference sequence). Between the trimmed V and J ends, which lost 8 bases and 7 bases, there was a span of 11 bases. This CDR3 reads CASGAVVGELFF. CDR3 coding DNA: TGTGCCAGCGGAGCGGTCGTCGGGGAGCTGTTTTTT.

V usage is TRBV10-2 and J usage is TRBJ2-3, with no clear D. Germline CDR1 WSHSY, CDR2 SAAADI. The CDR3 is 12 amino acids. V lost 1 base and J lost 6, with 5 bases in between. CDR3 amino acids: CASSELGDTQYF. In DNA form, the CDR3 reads TGCGCCAGCAGTGAGTTAGGGGATACGCAGTATTTT.

The CDR3 spells CASSLFRGRSQETQYF. The CDR3 nucleotides are TGTGCCAGCAGTTTATTCAGGGGGCGATCCCAAGAGACCCAGTACTTC. The V and J genes are TRBV28 and TRBJ2-5, with 8 bases fitting TRBD1. From germline, CDR1 is MDHEN and CDR2 SYDVKM. Unmatched junction bases numbered 5, after V lost 1 base and J lost 1 base. This CDR3 is built from 16 residues.

The chain uses TRBV28 and TRBJ2-2; D is uncertain. V lost 6 bases and J lost 7, with 12 bases in between. Germline V lookup: CDR1 MDHEN, CDR2 SYDVKM. The CDR3 loop spans 13 amino acids. The CDR3 loop reads CASRYVGGGELFF. The CDR3 region has the DNA TGTGCCAGCAGATACGTGGGCGGCGGGGAGCTGTTTTTT.

This chain joins TRBV28 and TRBJ1-1; possible D gene TRBD1, 6 bases. CDR3 size: 14 residues. The germline V gene has CDR1 MDHEN and CDR2 SYDVKM. The V end was cut by 5 bases, the J end by 8 bases, with 18 bases between. Written as DNA, the CDR3 is TGTGCCAGCAGTAAAACTCGATTCCAGGGGGAAGCTTTCTTT. Translating it yields CASSKTRFQGEAFF.

V and J are TRBV5-1 and TRBJ2-4; D call uncertain. V lost 1 base and J lost 2, with 7 bases in between. The CDR3 sequence is 14 residues long. CDR1 and CDR2 (germline): SGHRS, YFSETQ. DNA of the CDR3: TGCGCCAGCAGCTTGAACTGGTCCAAAAACATTCAGTACTTC. Protein product: CASSLNWSKNIQYF.

This clone was counted only a few times. V is TRBV19 and J is TRBJ1-5; D not resolved. This CDR3 has 13 amino acids. Trimming shortened V by 3 bases and J by 6 bases, and 9 bases separated the two germline ends. The germline gives CDR1 LNHDA, CDR2 SQIVND (reference sequence). In nucleotides, the CDR3 is TGTGCCAGTAGTATGTGGGTAGGTCAGCCCCAGCATTTT. Residues: CASSMWVGQPQHF. The complete variable domain, with remaining parts taken from reference TRBV19 and TRBJ1-5, reads DGGITQSPKYLFRKEGQNVTLSCEQNLNHDAMYWYRQDPGQGLRLIYYSQIVNDFQKGDIAEGYSVSREKKESFPLTVTSAQKNPTAFYLCASSMWVGQPQHFGDGTRLSIL.

This chain links TRBV27 with TRBJ1-5; D might be TRBD1 (6 bases). The CDR3 runs to 16 residues. CDR1 is MNHEY and CDR2 is SMNVEV in the germline V gene (reference sequence). Trimming stripped 4 bases from V and 0 bases from J, with 13 bases between. CDR3 bases: TGTGCCAGCAGTTCCCTCTACAGGGATAGCAATCAGCCCCAGCATTTT. Translating it yields CASSSLYRDSNQPQHF.

V is TRBV6-6 and J is TRBJ1-1; D is possibly TRBD1 (6 bases). The germline V gene encodes CDR1 MNHNY and CDR2 SVGAGI (reference sequence). The V and J ends lost 0 bases and 5 bases respectively, with 10 bases between them. The CDR3 extends over 14 amino acids. The CDR3 protein is CASSYSQGITEAFF. CDR3 coding DNA: TGTGCCAGCAGTTACTCACAGGGAATTACTGAAGCTTTCTTT.

The rearrangement uses TRBV2 and TRBJ2-7; D is perhaps TRBD1 or TRBD2 (5 bases each). The CDR3 loop spans 13 amino acids. V gave up 4 bases and J gave up 4 bases, with 11 bases separating them. Germline CDR1 SNHLY, CDR2 FYNNEI. DNA of the CDR3: TGTGCCAGCAGTGTAGTTGGGGGTTACGAGCAGTACTTC. It codes for CASSVVGGYEQYF.

This chain joins TRBV19 and TRBJ2-3; 7 nucleotides match TRBD1. The V and J ends lost 5 bases and 0 bases, in that order; junction bases with no gene match: 5. The CDR3 length is 15 residues. From germline, CDR1 is LNHDA and CDR2 SQIVND (reference sequence). For the CDR3, the DNA is TGTGCCAGTAGTCCCAGGACAGGTAGCACAGATACGCAGTATTTT. Amino acids: CASSPRTGSTDTQYF. The variable domain in full, with the rest retrieved from reference TRBV19 and TRBJ2-3, is DGGITQSPKYLFRKEGQNVTLSCEQNLNHDAMYWYRQDPGQGLRLIYYSQIVNDFQKGDIAEGYSVSREKKESFPLTVTSAQKNPTAFYLCASSPRTGSTDTQYFGPGTRLTVL.

The V gene is TRBV4-2, the J gene TRBJ1-2; D not resolved. Looked up from germline, CDR1 is LGHNA and CDR2 is YNFKEQ. The CDR3 runs 15 residues. Trimming removed 5 bases at V and 4 bases at J, with 17 bases between. CDR3 nucleotide sequence: TGTGCCAGCAGCACTCCAGGAATATTGTTCTATGGCTACACCTTC. Amino acid sequence: CASSTPGILFYGYTF.

This chain links TRBV7-9 with TRBJ2-3; 12 bases match TRBD2. Germline CDR1 and CDR2: SEHNR and FQNEAQ (reference sequence). This CDR3 has 16 residues. V lost 5 bases, J lost 2 bases, and 5 bases stayed unmatched. The CDR3: CASSAGTSGYTDTQYF. The DNA of the CDR3 is TGTGCCAGCAGCGCCGGGACTAGCGGGTACACAGATACGCAGTATTTT.